This entry lists 17 T cell receptor beta chains sequenced from one sample in a study of T cell responses to AZD1222 COVID-19 vaccine. TCRdb's table, derived via immunoSEQ multiplex PCR, lists solely in-frame clones and lacks some. In the table there are some 130,000 clones, around 93% of which are singletons. The sequencing used peripheral blood, collected 28 days after the second AZD1222 dose. These receptors were taken from an adult who received the AZD1222 COVID-19 vaccine.

The chain couples TRBV7-9 to TRBJ2-1; 13 bases are a match to TRBD2. Trimming took 5 bases from V and 5 from J; bases not matched to a gene: 6. CDR3 size: 16 residues. Germline lookup yields CDR1 SEHNR and CDR2 FQNEAQ (reference sequence). The CDR3 loop reads CASSITTSGGHNEQFF. CDR3 nucleotides: TGTGCCAGCAGCATCACGACTAGCGGGGGGCACAATGAGCAGTTCTTC.

This rearrangement joins TRBV5-8 to TRBJ1-2; 12 bases agree with TRBD1. This CDR3 region has 15 residues. Germline values: CDR1 SGHTS, CDR2 YDEGEE. V dropped 2 bases and J dropped 8; count of bases not matched to a gene: 7. The CDR3 nucleotides read TGTGCCAGCAGCTTCCCGGGACAGGGGGCTCGCGGCTACACCTTC. This translates into CASSFPGQGARGYTF.

V is TRBV5-6 and J is TRBJ1-1; a possible D gene is TRBD1 (6 bases). Germline V gene data show CDR1 as SGHDT and CDR2 as YYEEEE. The CDR3 sequence is 15 residues long. The ends were cut back, 0 bases at V and 1 base at J, with 10 bases in the middle. The CDR3 reads CASSLVAGANTEAFF. The CDR3 DNA follows: TGTGCCAGCAGCTTGGTAGCAGGGGCGAACACTGAAGCTTTCTTT.

The V and J genes are TRBV29-1 and TRBJ1-1; D call uncertain. Trimming removed 2 bases from V and 1 base from J, with 8 bases in between. There are 13 residues in the CDR3. Germline-derived CDR1 and CDR2 are SQVTM and ANQGSEA. The CDR3 sequence is CSVERVENTEAFF. CDR3 bases: TGCAGCGTTGAAAGGGTAGAGAACACTGAAGCTTTCTTT.

The rearrangement links TRBV5-1 to TRBJ2-3; D remains unclear. The CDR3 has 12 residues. With 3 bases removed from V and 6 bases from J, the gap between germline ends came to 8 bases. The germline gives CDR1 SGHRS, CDR2 YFSETQ. CDR3 nucleotide sequence: TGCGCCAGCAGCTCCTCCATGGATACGCAGTATTTT. Residues: CASSSSMDTQYF.

The chain carries TRBV19 and TRBJ2-7; 10 nucleotides align to TRBD1. Germline trimming cut 7 bases from V and 3 bases from J; bases unmatched to any gene: 9. The CDR3 consists of 15 residues. Germline CDR1 LNHDA, CDR2 SQIVND (reference sequence). In nucleotides, the CDR3 is TGTGCCAGTATGACCCGGGGACAGGGGAACTACGAGCAGTACTTC. Translating it yields CASMTRGQGNYEQYF.

This rearrangement joins TRBV18 to TRBJ2-7; tentatively, D is TRBD1 or TRBD2 (5 bases each). Germline assignment: CDR1 KGHSH and CDR2 LQKENI. The CDR3 extends over 14 amino acids. Trimming shortened V by 1 base and J by 6 bases, and 13 bases separated the two germline ends. The CDR3 is CASSPLGGQSEQYF. The CDR3 DNA sequence: TGTGCCAGCTCACCACTTGGAGGACAATCCGAGCAGTACTTC. The whole variable domain, remainder taken from reference TRBV18 and TRBJ2-7, is NAGVMQNPRHLVRRRGQEARLRCSPMKGHSHVYWYRQLPEEGLKFMVYLQKENIIDESGMPKERFSAEFPKEGPSILRIQQVVRGDSAAYFCASSPLGGQSEQYFGPGTRLTVT.

The chain links TRBV7-6 to TRBJ1-1; 9 positions match TRBD1. The germline gives CDR1 SGHVS, CDR2 FNYEAQ. The CDR3 runs 16 residues. Trimming at V came to 0 bases and at J to 3 bases, leaving 5 bases not matched to a gene. CDR3: CASSLAGQGRDTEAFF. The CDR3 nucleotides read TGTGCCAGCAGCTTAGCGGGACAGGGCCGGGACACTGAAGCTTTCTTT.

J is TRBJ1-1 and V is TRBV3-1 (or the pseudogene TRBV3-2), with D possibly being TRBD1 (5 bases). CDR1 is LGHDT and CDR2 is YNNKEL in the germline V gene (reference sequence). With 4 bases removed from V and 3 bases from J, the gap between germline ends came to 21 bases. The CDR3 is made up of 17 amino acids. The CDR3 coding sequence is TGTGCCAGCAGCCCCTACATTGGAGGACCGGGGGACACTGAAGCTTTCTTT. The encoded protein is CASSPYIGGPGDTEAFF.

The gene calls are TRBV12-5 and TRBJ2-3; D is perhaps TRBD1 (5 bases). Per the germline V gene, CDR1 is LGHNT and CDR2 is FRNRAP. This CDR3 is 17 amino acids long. V lost 3 bases and J lost 0, with 16 bases in between. The CDR3 is CASGFSVTETSTDTQYF. The CDR3 DNA reads as TGTGCTAGTGGTTTCTCCGTGACAGAGACTAGCACAGATACGCAGTATTTT. Filled out from reference TRBV12-5 and TRBJ2-3, the complete variable domain reads DARVTQTPRHKVTEMGQEVTMRCQPILGHNTVFWYRQTMMQGLELLAYFRNRAPLDDSGMPKDRFSAEMPDATLATLKIQPSEPRDSAVYFCASGFSVTETSTDTQYFGPGTRLTVL.

This chain connects TRBV27 to TRBJ1-5, with D tentatively TRBD1 (5 bases). Trimming cost V 7 bases and J 3 bases, with 19 bases left between them. Germline V gene sequence: CDR1 MNHEY, CDR2 SMNVEV (reference sequence). This CDR3 is 16 amino acids long. The CDR3 DNA reads as TGTGCCAGCAAGGGGAGAAGCGAGGCCCACAATCAGCCCCAGCATTTT. This sequence encodes CASKGRSEAHNQPQHF.

J is TRBJ1-1 and V is TRBV5-5; D call uncertain. Looked up from germline, CDR1 is SGHKS and CDR2 is YYEKEE (reference sequence). This CDR3 is built from 14 residues. Trimming left V 4 bases short and J 1 base short, with 11 bases between. CDR3 amino acids: CASSPFGWNTEAFF. Here the CDR3 DNA reads TGTGCCAGCAGCCCCTTTGGGTGGAACACTGAAGCTTTCTTT.

The chain employs TRBV28 and TRBJ1-2; D possibly corresponds to TRBD1 (5 bases). Trimming cost V 5 bases and J 5 bases, with 12 bases left between them. Germline CDR1 MDHEN, CDR2 SYDVKM. The CDR3 runs 13 residues. The CDR3 protein is CASSHQGGYGYTF. CDR3 bases: TGTGCCAGCAGTCACCAGGGTGGATATGGCTACACCTTC.

The chain couples TRBV12-3 or TRBV12-4 to TRBJ1-4; D is uncertain. This CDR3 contains 13 residues. V dropped 3 bases and J dropped 8 bases, with 10 bases sitting between them. The CDR3 protein is CASSFGSREKLFF. CDR3 in DNA: TGTGCCAGCAGTTTTGGGTCCAGGGAAAAACTGTTTTTT.

DNA for the CDR3: TGCGCCAGCAGCCAAAATGATGCGGGGGTGTTCCGAAACACCATATATTTT. Protein: CASSQNDAGVFRNTIYF. The chain has TRBV4-3 and TRBJ1-3, with D perhaps TRBD1 (5 bases). V was cut by 2 bases and J by 5 bases, with 19 bases left in between. The V gene's germline CDR1 is LGHNA and CDR2 YSLEER. The length of the CDR3 is 17 residues.

This chain links TRBV11-2 with TRBJ1-1, with 8 nucleotides matching TRBD1. Germline V gene data show CDR1 as SGHAT and CDR2 as FQNNGV. The CDR3 has 16 amino acids. Trimming cost V 5 bases and J 2 bases; bases outside gene matches: 10. CDR3 nucleotides: TGTGCCAGCAGCCACTTACAGGGGGAAGTAAACACTGAAGCTTTCTTT. This sequence encodes CASSHLQGEVNTEAFF.

The V and J genes are TRBV7-6 and TRBJ1-4; 10 nucleotides align to TRBD1. The CDR3 runs 14 residues. J lost 7 bases, V lost 5 bases, and 4 bases had no gene match. From germline, CDR1 is SGHVS and CDR2 FNYEAQ. The CDR3 coding sequence is TGTGCCAGCAGCCCCTGGGACAGGGGTGAAAAACTGTTTTTT. Protein sequence: CASSPWDRGEKLFF.